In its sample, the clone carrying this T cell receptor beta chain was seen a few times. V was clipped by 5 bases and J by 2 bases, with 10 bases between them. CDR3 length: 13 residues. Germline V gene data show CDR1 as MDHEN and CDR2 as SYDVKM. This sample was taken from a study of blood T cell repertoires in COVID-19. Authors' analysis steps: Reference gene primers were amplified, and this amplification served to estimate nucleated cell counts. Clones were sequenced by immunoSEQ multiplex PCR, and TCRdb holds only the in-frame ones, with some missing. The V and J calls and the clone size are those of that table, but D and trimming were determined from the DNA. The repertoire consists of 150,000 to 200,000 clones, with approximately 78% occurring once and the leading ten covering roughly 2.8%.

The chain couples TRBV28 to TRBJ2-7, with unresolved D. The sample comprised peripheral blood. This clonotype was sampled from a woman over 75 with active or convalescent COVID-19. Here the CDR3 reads CASSRGYTYEQYF. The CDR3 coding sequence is TGTGCCAGCAGTCGAGGTTATACCTACGAGCAGTACTTC.